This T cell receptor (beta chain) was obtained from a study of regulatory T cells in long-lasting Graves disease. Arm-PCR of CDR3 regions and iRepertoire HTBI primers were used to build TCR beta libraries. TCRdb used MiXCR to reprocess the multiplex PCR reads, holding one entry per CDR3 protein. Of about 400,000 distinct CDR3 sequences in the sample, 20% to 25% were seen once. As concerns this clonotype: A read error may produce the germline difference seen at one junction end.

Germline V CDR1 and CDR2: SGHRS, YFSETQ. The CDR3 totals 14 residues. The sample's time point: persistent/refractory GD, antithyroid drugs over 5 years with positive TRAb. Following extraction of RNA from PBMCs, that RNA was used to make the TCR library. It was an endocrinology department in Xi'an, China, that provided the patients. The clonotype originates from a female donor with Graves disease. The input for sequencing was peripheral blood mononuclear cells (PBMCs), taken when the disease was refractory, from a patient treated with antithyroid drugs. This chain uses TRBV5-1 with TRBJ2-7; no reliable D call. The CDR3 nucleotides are TGTGCCAGCAGCAGTGGGCTTGGGGCCTACGAGCAGTACTTC. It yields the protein CASSSGLGAYEQYF.